The sequence of this T cell receptor beta chain was determined in a study of blood T cells in healthy people across ages. Study outcomes and limitations: Using unsorted PBMCs precluded a conclusive naive versus antigen-experienced comparison. CMV infection status of these donors was not known.

Through a sample-barcoded 5' primer and a J-beta primer mix, a second PCR was run for roughly 7 to 11 cycles. Sequencing yielded, for each sample, at least 3 million paired-end reads carrying CDR3. TCRdb re-derived calls from the 5' RACE reads in MiXCR, one entry per CDR3 protein. The repertoire holds 1,500,000 or so distinct CDR3 sequences, 35% to 45% seen once, with about 4% in the top ten. Each donor supplied 7.5 to 10 milliliters of peripheral blood. As for this clonotype: Its antigen remains unknown.

The CDR3 loop spans 10 amino acids. The V and J ends lost 4 bases and 3 bases respectively, with 4 bases between them. In germline, CDR1 is DFQATT, CDR2 SNEGSKA (reference sequence). V and J are TRBV20-1 and TRBJ2-7; D is unresolved. The sequence was obtained from a woman between 18 and 29 years old in good health. The sample taken for sequencing was blood. CDR3 bases: TGCAGTGCTACCAACTACGAGCAGTACTTC. It is translated as CSATNYEQYF.